This T cell receptor (beta chain) was recovered during a study of shared clonotypes between healthy human individuals. Study-wide context: There were three CD4 naive, three CD4 memory, two CD8 naive and one CD8 memory plates per donor. Findings of the study overall: Clonotype sharing levels among donors were expected to vary with sequencing depth. Shared clonotypes across all four donors exceeded non-shared ones in generation probability.

Germline CDR1 is KGHSH and CDR2 is LQKENI. The CDR3 spans 14 residues. Trimming stripped 0 bases from V and 6 bases from J, with 9 bases between. The donors, healthy adults who were HIV-negative, had experienced no recent acute infections or vaccinations. On this clone itself: Its antigen is as yet unknown.

Generated by immunoSEQ multiplex PCR, the TCRdb table keeps only in-frame clones and is missing some. The sample lists some 2,100,000 clones, 95% occurring once. This TCR derives from a man between 18 and 29 years old in good health. The chain links TRBV18 to TRBJ2-1; D assignment may be TRBD1 or TRBD2 (5 bases each). Sequenced: naive CD4+ T cells sorted from blood. Subset noted: CD45RA+ positively selected. CDR3 in amino acids: CASSPPGTPNEQFF. CDR3 nucleotide sequence: TGTGCCAGCTCACCACCGGGGACCCCCAATGAGCAGTTCTTC.